The 29 T cell receptor beta chains below come from one sample, sequenced in a study of blood T cell repertoires in COVID-19. Measured with immunoSEQ multiplex PCR; TCRdb has only the in-frame clones, and not every one. The sample consists of over 200,000 clones, over 70% of them appearing once. Sequenced: peripheral blood. The receptors were sampled from a man at least 80 years old with acute or convalescent COVID-19.

V gene TRBV5-1 combines with J gene TRBJ2-7, with 9 bases fitting TRBD1. Germline V gene lookup returns CDR1 SGHRS and CDR2 YFSETQ. With V trimmed by 0 bases and J by 5 bases, 12 bases remained unmatched. This CDR3 contains 17 residues. The DNA for the CDR3 is TGCGCCAGCAGCTTGGAAGGTTCCGGGACAGGGTTCGACGAGCAGTACTTC. It codes for CASSLEGSGTGFDEQYF.

The chain joins TRBV6-5 to TRBJ1-5; no reliable D call. The CDR3 consists of 14 residues. V lost 5 bases and J lost 7, with 15 bases in between. Germline V gives CDR1 MNHEY, CDR2 SVGAGI. CDR3 sequence: CASSMNVDGQPQHF. The DNA of the CDR3 is TGTGCCAGCAGTATGAATGTTGATGGCCAGCCCCAGCATTTT.

This clone was observed a few times. This chain uses TRBV5-4 with TRBJ2-7; 7 bases align to TRBD1. V lost 2 bases, J lost 7 bases, and 9 bases stayed unmatched. The CDR3 is 14 residues long. Per the germline V gene, CDR1 is SGHNT and CDR2 is YYREEE (reference sequence). CDR3 DNA: TGTGCCAGCAGCTTACAGGGGATCCCCCGGGAGCAGTACTTC. Amino acid sequence: CASSLQGIPREQYF.

The chain links TRBV28 to TRBJ2-1; D not certain. The germline V gene has CDR1 MDHEN and CDR2 SYDVKM. The V gene lost 6 bases and the J gene lost 0 bases, with 15 bases spanning the gap. This CDR3 spans 16 amino acids. CDR3 coding DNA: TGTGCCAGCAGCCCCCACCTGAGTAGCTCCTACAATGAGCAGTTCTTC. Its translation: CASSPHLSSSYNEQFF.

The CDR3 sequence is CASSEMWGTTYEQYF. CDR3 DNA sequence: TGTGCCAGCAGTGAAATGTGGGGGACTACCTACGAGCAGTACTTC. The chain uses TRBV6-1 and TRBJ2-7; 7 bases are a match to TRBD2. The ends lost 2 bases at V and 2 bases at J; junction bases unmatched: 6. The germline V gene has CDR1 MNHNS and CDR2 SASEGT. The CDR3 spans 15 residues.

The chain couples TRBV6-5 to TRBJ2-7, with a possible D match to TRBD2 (6 bases). V lost 0 bases to trimming and J lost 0 bases, with 12 bases between them. Germline CDR1 and CDR2: MNHEY and SVGAGI. The CDR3 has 16 residues. Here the CDR3 reads CASSYSGRGSSYEQYF. The CDR3 DNA sequence: TGTGCCAGCAGTTACTCTGGGCGGGGATCCTCCTACGAGCAGTACTTC.

This chain uses TRBV27 with TRBJ2-2; 9 bases are a match to TRBD2. CDR1 and CDR2 (germline): MNHEY, SMNVEV (reference sequence). Trimming removed 2 bases from V and 5 bases from J; junction bases left unmatched: 6. The CDR3 totals 16 residues. DNA of the CDR3: TGTGCCAGCAGTTTAATAGCGGGAGTGAAAACCGGGGAGCTGTTTTTT. Its translation is CASSLIAGVKTGELFF.

The chain recombines TRBV7-2 with TRBJ2-1; no reliable D call. The V end was cut by 0 bases, the J end by 4 bases, with 10 bases between. Per germline, CDR1 SGHTA and CDR2 FQGNSA. CDR3 length: 15 residues. This CDR3 is CASSLAFAEYNEQFF. The DNA of the CDR3 is TGTGCCAGCAGCTTAGCGTTCGCAGAATACAATGAGCAGTTCTTC.

The chain carries TRBV9 and TRBJ2-1, with 10 bases aligning to TRBD2. Germline V gives CDR1 SGDLS, CDR2 YYNGEE. CDR3 length equals 17 residues. V was clipped by 0 bases and J by 1 base; unmatched bases: 4. In DNA, the CDR3 is TGTGCCAGCAGCGTAGGCCAGCGGGAGGGTTCCTACAATGAGCAGTTCTTC. It yields the protein CASSVGQREGSYNEQFF.

V usage is TRBV9 and J usage is TRBJ1-2; perhaps TRBD1 as D (5 bases). This CDR3 has 15 residues. Between the trimmed V and J ends, which lost 0 bases and 4 bases, there was a span of 13 bases. Germline assignment: CDR1 SGDLS and CDR2 YYNGEE. The CDR3 nucleotides read TGTGCCAGCAGCGTAGAGGCGCAGGGAATCTATGGCTACACCTTC. This codes for CASSVEAQGIYGYTF.

This sequence joins TRBV18 and TRBJ1-2; the D gene is possibly TRBD1 (6 bases). Germline-derived CDR1 and CDR2 are KGHSH and LQKENI. Trimming removed 3 bases from V and 4 bases from J, with 15 bases in between. The CDR3 spans 15 residues. The CDR3 bases are TGTGCCAGCTCACCTGAGGGCACAGGGAGCTATGGCTACACCTTC. It yields the protein CASSPEGTGSYGYTF.

This clone appeared a single time. The chain recombines TRBV5-5 with TRBJ2-5; 13 nucleotides match TRBD2. CDR3 length: 17 amino acids. With V trimmed by 0 bases and J by 4 bases, 6 bases remained unmatched. Germline V lookup: CDR1 SGHKS, CDR2 YYEKEE (reference sequence). This CDR3 reads CASSLGTSGGGRETQYF. The CDR3 DNA reads TGTGCCAGCAGCTTGGGGACTAGCGGGGGAGGGCGAGAGACCCAGTACTTC.

The V call is TRBV19, the J call TRBJ1-1, with TRBD1 as a possible D gene (5 bases). CDR1 is LNHDA, CDR2 SQIVND, per germline (reference sequence). The CDR3 consists of 16 residues. V was cut by 4 bases and J by 6 bases, with 21 bases left in between. This CDR3 reads CASSKPRGAPAAEAFF. CDR3 DNA sequence: TGTGCCAGTAGTAAGCCTCGTGGGGCACCGGCCGCTGAAGCTTTCTTT.

The chain has TRBV18 and TRBJ2-3; D remains unclear. V was pared by 3 bases and J by 8 bases, with 9 bases between. The CDR3 has 12 amino acids. CDR1 and CDR2 (germline): KGHSH, LQKENI. CDR3 sequence (DNA): TGTGCCAGCTCACCGGAGCTGGGTACGCAGTATTTT. Translating gives CASSPELGTQYF.

The CDR3 region is CASKLENTIYF. For the CDR3, the DNA is TGTGCCAGCAAACTAGAAAACACCATATATTTT. V and J are TRBV28 and TRBJ1-3; no definite D call. V dropped 7 bases and J dropped 6 bases, with 7 bases sitting between them. CDR1 is MDHEN and CDR2 is SYDVKM in the germline V gene. The CDR3 length is 11 residues.

V gene TRBV9 combines with J gene TRBJ2-7; 8 nucleotides line up with TRBD1. The V and J ends lost 3 bases and 0 bases, in that order; junction bases with no gene match: 5. Germline CDR1 and CDR2: SGDLS and YYNGEE. The CDR3 extends over 15 amino acids. The chain's CDR3 is CASSAGTGSSYEQYF. The DNA for the CDR3 is TGTGCCAGCAGCGCCGGGACAGGTTCCTCCTACGAGCAGTACTTC.

V and J are TRBV5-1 and TRBJ2-7; 11 bases match TRBD1. Trimming cost V 6 bases and J 3 bases; bases outside gene matches: 5. This CDR3 region has 14 residues. The germline gives CDR1 SGHRS, CDR2 YFSETQ. In DNA form, the CDR3 reads TGCGCCAGCAAGGGGACAGGGGGTTTCTACGAGCAGTACTTC. It yields the protein CASKGTGGFYEQYF.

The chain employs TRBV24-1 and TRBJ2-1; 7 bases line up with TRBD2. Losses at the gene ends were 7 bases for V and 4 bases for J; bases not matched to a gene: 12. The CDR3 extends over 16 amino acids. Germline V gene sequence: CDR1 KGHDR, CDR2 SFDVKD. The CDR3 DNA sequence: TGTGCCACCAGGGGGGGATCTAGCGGAGAGTACAATGAGCAGTTCTTC. It specifies CATRGGSSGEYNEQFF.

CDR3 nucleotide sequence: TGTGCCAGCTCATCAATGATAGACTTGGACGGAGGCAACTATGGCTACACCTTC. It translates to CASSSMIDLDGGNYGYTF. V is TRBV18 and J is TRBJ1-2; D remains ambiguous. The CDR3 consists of 18 residues. V lost 5 bases to trimming and J lost 2 bases, with 24 bases between them. CDR1 is KGHSH and CDR2 is LQKENI in the germline V gene.

This rearrangement joins TRBV5-1 to TRBJ1-1; D not resolved. Trimming cost V 3 bases and J 6 bases, with 15 bases left between them. The CDR3 covers 14 residues. Germline lookup yields CDR1 SGHRS and CDR2 YFSETQ. The CDR3 DNA reads TGCGCCAGCAGCTCGGATTGGCTGGGCCCTGAAGCTTTCTTT. Its translation is CASSSDWLGPEAFF.

The rearrangement links TRBV24-1 to TRBJ2-1; perhaps TRBD2 as D (6 bases). Germline V gene lookup returns CDR1 KGHDR and CDR2 SFDVKD. Between the trimmed V and J ends, which lost 6 bases and 2 bases, there was a span of 10 bases. The CDR3 is 14 amino acids. The CDR3 spells CATSKEGPYNEQFF. The DNA for the CDR3 is TGTGCCACCAGTAAGGAGGGGCCCTACAATGAGCAGTTCTTC.

V usage is TRBV5-1 and J usage is TRBJ2-6, with 8 bases matching TRBD1. This CDR3 has 18 amino acids. The trim removed 0 bases at V and 2 bases at J, leaving 7 bases unmatched. Germline loops: CDR1 SGHRS, CDR2 YFSETQ. The CDR3 DNA reads as TGCGCCAGCAGCTTGGCTGGGACAGGTCTTGCTGGGGCCAACGTCCTGACTTTC. Translating gives CASSLAGTGLAGANVLTF.

This chain connects TRBV3-1 (or the pseudogene TRBV3-2) to TRBJ2-1; 11 bases line up with TRBD2. This CDR3 region has 19 residues. V shed 1 base, J shed 0 bases, and the junction held 8 bases outside the gene matches. CDR1 is LGHDT and CDR2 is YNNKEL in the germline V gene (reference sequence). CDR3: CASSQVMLTSGTSYNEQFF. CDR3 nucleotide sequence: TGTGCCAGCAGCCAAGTCATGTTGACTAGCGGGACCTCCTACAATGAGCAGTTCTTC.

The chain has TRBV19 and TRBJ1-1, with 11 positions matching TRBD1. In germline, CDR1 is LNHDA, CDR2 SQIVND (reference sequence). This CDR3 contains 15 residues. The J segment lost 5 bases and the V segment lost 2 bases, leaving 4 bases of the junction unmatched. The chain's CDR3 is CASSIKGTGGTEAFF. DNA of the CDR3: TGTGCCAGTAGTATAAAGGGGACAGGGGGGACTGAAGCTTTCTTT. The variable domain in full, with the rest retrieved from reference TRBV19 and TRBJ1-1, is DGGITQSPKYLFRKEGQNVTLSCEQNLNHDAMYWYRQDPGQGLRLIYYSQIVNDFQKGDIAEGYSVSREKKESFPLTVTSAQKNPTAFYLCASSIKGTGGTEAFFGQGTRLTVV.

The sample holds many counts of this clone. The V and J genes are TRBV5-1 and TRBJ2-2; 9 bases map to TRBD2. Germline trimming cut 2 bases from V and 4 bases from J; bases unmatched to any gene: 6. There are 16 residues in the CDR3. The V gene's germline CDR1 is SGHRS and CDR2 YFSETQ. The CDR3 region is CASSLETSGSTGELFF. CDR3 nucleotides: TGCGCCAGCAGCTTAGAGACTAGCGGAAGCACCGGGGAGCTGTTTTTT. Based on the CDR3 plus reference TRBV5-1 and TRBJ2-2, the full variable domain is KAGVTQTPRYLIKTRGQQVTLSCSPISGHRSVSWYQQTPGQGLQFLFEYFSETQRNKGNFPGRFSGRQFSNSRSEMNVSTLELGDSALYLCASSLETSGSTGELFFGEGSRLTVL.

CDR3 DNA sequence: TGCGCCAGCAGCTTGGTTCCGGGGTCGGGGGAGCAGTACTTC. It codes for CASSLVPGSGEQYF. The chain carries TRBV5-1 and TRBJ2-7; D is possibly TRBD2 (5 bases). Trimming removed 0 bases at V and 7 bases at J, with 14 bases between. Germline CDR1 SGHRS, CDR2 YFSETQ. The CDR3 sequence is 14 residues long.

The V gene is TRBV5-4, the J gene TRBJ1-1; D remains ambiguous. Looked up from germline, CDR1 is SGHNT and CDR2 is YYREEE (reference sequence). Trimming took 1 base from V and 1 from J, leaving 8 bases between them. This CDR3 has 14 amino acids. The CDR3 DNA follows: TGTGCCAGCAGCTTGAACGGCGGGAACACTGAAGCTTTCTTT. Its protein product is CASSLNGGNTEAFF.

The chain uses TRBV20-1 and TRBJ1-2; D may be TRBD1 (5 bases). The ends were cut back, 3 bases at V and 1 base at J, with 15 bases in the middle. This CDR3 has 15 residues. Germline-derived CDR1 and CDR2 are DFQATT and SNEGSKA (reference sequence). CDR3 bases: TGCAGTGCTAGTGGAGACAGCTTCGGTAACTATGGCTACACCTTC. It encodes CSASGDSFGNYGYTF.

J is TRBJ2-6 and V is TRBV19; D possibly corresponds to TRBD2 (5 bases). V was shortened by 1 base and J by 1 base, with 11 bases between the two germline ends. Germline V CDR1 and CDR2: LNHDA, SQIVND (reference sequence). The CDR3 consists of 17 residues. Written as DNA, the CDR3 is TGTGCCAGTAGTATAGCGAACTTAGCGTCTGGGGCCAACGTCCTGACTTTC. Translation: CASSIANLASGANVLTF.